This TCR beta chain was profiled in a study of a mutant IDH1 vaccine in newly diagnosed glioma. Study context: Beginning 4-6 weeks after radiotherapy alone, or with temozolomide cycles, vaccination took place. Standard pretreatment was either radiotherapy, temozolomide, or, for most, radiochemotherapy with temozolomide.

This CDR3 is built from 14 residues. Trimming removed 2 bases from V and 5 bases from J, with 12 bases in between. The V gene's germline CDR1 is MNHNY and CDR2 SVGAGI (reference sequence). Clones were read by immunoSEQ multiplex PCR, and TCRdb kept only the in-frame ones, dropping some. The sample comprises roughly 51,000 clones, roughly 81% of which are singletons, and roughly 8.1% rests with the top ten. As for time point: week 23, last vaccination. Every vaccine dose comprised 300 ug of mutant IDH1 20-mer peptide plus topical imiquimod. As regards this clone: Its specificity is not known.

The sample here was PBMCs, taken from a glioma patient whose treatment included an IDH1 peptide vaccine. This TCR was recovered from a woman in her thirties or forties with glioma. Some clones in this sample may be carry-over from other donors' samples. J is TRBJ1-2 and V is TRBV6-6, with D possibly being TRBD1 (6 bases). The CDR3 region has the DNA TGTGCCAGCAGTTACGGGGGCTCCTCTTATGGCTACACCTTC. Amino acid sequence: CASSYGGSSYGYTF.